A few counts support the clone carrying this T cell receptor beta chain. Its antigen is unknown. A read error is possible here, since a much larger clone lies one base away. The data were taken from a study of T cells in Graves' hyperthyroidism and ophthalmopathy. Amplification of TCR beta CDR3 regions used RNA as the template. An initial round of RT-PCR targeting the TCR CDR3 relied on the HTBI primer set. TCRdb fed the multiplex PCR reads into MiXCR, producing one record per CDR3 protein. This table holds 380,000 or so distinct CDR3 sequences, about a fifth found once. Overall study results and limits: Blood held most thyroid clonotypes expanded above 0.001 frequency.

The source of this sequence is a young woman with Graves' hyperthyroidism. The sequencing sample was made of blood.

CDR3 bases: TGTGCCAGCAGCTCCCGATGGACAGGGAGTGGGAACACTGAAGCTTGCTTT. This gives the protein CASSSRWTGSGNTEACF. This chain joins TRBV11-2 and TRBJ1-1, with 8 bases aligning to TRBD1. The CDR3 sequence is 17 residues long. CDR1 is SGHAT and CDR2 is FQNNGV in the germline V gene.